These T cell receptor beta chains were read from a single sample in a study of T cell repertoires in aging, cancer and after chemotherapy. TCRdb analysed the multiplex PCR reads with MiXCR anew, one entry per CDR3 protein. The sample lists about 3,200 distinct CDR3 sequences, roughly 22% occurring once. The material sequenced was blood. These TCRs come from a human donor with a blood cancer. Both conserved end residues are part of each CDR3. D genes are given only for firm matches. The size field is filled for only some rows; it gives once, few, many or a size class.

TRBV5-3,NA,TRBJ2-7,TRBD2,CARSWTSGSYEQYF,TGTGCCAGATCCTGGACTAGCGGGAGCTACGAGCAGTACTTC
TRBV6-6,medium-sized,TRBJ2-3,TRBD2,CASSYGGGGTQYF,TGTGCCAGCAGTTACGGGGGGGGGGGTACGCAGTATTTT
TRBV5-1,NA,TRBJ1-2,NA,CASSQQGGYGYTF,TGCGCCAGCAGCCAACAGGGTGGGTATGGCTACACCTTC
TRBV6-6,medium-sized,TRBJ2-6,NA,CASSGSGRQSSGANVLTF,TGTGCCAGCAGTGGGTCGGGACGCCAAAGCTCTGGGGCCAACGTCCTGACTTTC
TRBV5-4,medium-sized,TRBJ1-2,NA,CASSLAERYYGYTF,TGTGCCAGCAGCTTGGCCGAAAGATACTATGGCTACACCTTC
TRBV12-3/TRBV12-4,few,TRBJ1-3,NA,CASSFDGVSGNTIYF,TGTGCCAGCAGTTTTGATGGCGTCTCTGGAAACACCATATATTTT
TRBV27,few,TRBJ1-1,NA,CASRQQGITEAFF,TGTGCCAGCAGACAACAGGGAATCACTGAAGCTTTCTTT
TRBV19,few,TRBJ2-3,NA,CASRAGPETDTQYF,TGTGCCAGTAGAGCAGGGCCCGAGACAGATACGCAGTATTTT
TRBV18,NA,TRBJ1-5,TRBD1,CASSSGTGASNQPQHF,TGTGCCAGCTCATCCGGGACAGGGGCTAGCAATCAGCCCCAGCATTTT
TRBV12-3/TRBV12-4,medium-sized,TRBJ2-2,NA,CASRQGVNTGELFF,TGTGCCAGCAGGCAAGGGGTGAACACCGGGGAGCTGTTTTTT
TRBV21-1,few,TRBJ2-7,NA,CASSAPHRDVSSYEQYF,TGTGCCAGCAGCGCCCCCCACCGGGACGTAAGCTCCTACGAGCAGTACTTC
TRBV6-2/TRBV6-3,medium-sized,TRBJ2-1,NA,CASSYPWDPPLTNEQFF,TGTGCCAGCAGTTACCCTTGGGACCCTCCCCTTACCAATGAGCAGTTCTTC
TRBV12-3/TRBV12-4,NA,TRBJ1-5,NA,CASSQGGNQPQHF,TGTGCCAGCAGCCAGGGCGGCAATCAGCCCCAGCATTTT